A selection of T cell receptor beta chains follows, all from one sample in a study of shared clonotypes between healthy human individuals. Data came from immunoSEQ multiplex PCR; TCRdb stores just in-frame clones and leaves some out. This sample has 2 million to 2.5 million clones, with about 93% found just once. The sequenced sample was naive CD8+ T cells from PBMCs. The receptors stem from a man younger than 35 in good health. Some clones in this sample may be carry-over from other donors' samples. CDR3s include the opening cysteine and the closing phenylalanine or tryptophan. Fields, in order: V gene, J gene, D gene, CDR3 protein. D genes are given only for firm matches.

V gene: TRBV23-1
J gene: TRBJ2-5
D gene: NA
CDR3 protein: CASPPISADRYCKTQYF

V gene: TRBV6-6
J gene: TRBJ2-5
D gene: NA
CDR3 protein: CASDIGGGVETQYF

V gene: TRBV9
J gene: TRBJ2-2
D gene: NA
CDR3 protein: CASSYGTTNTGELFF

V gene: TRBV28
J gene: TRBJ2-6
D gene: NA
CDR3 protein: CASHQGSGANVLTF

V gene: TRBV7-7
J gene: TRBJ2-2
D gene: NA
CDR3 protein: CASSPRGTAMTGELFF

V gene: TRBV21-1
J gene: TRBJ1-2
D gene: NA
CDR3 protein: CASSPNGTGANYGYTF

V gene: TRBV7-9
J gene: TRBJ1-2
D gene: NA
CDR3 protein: CASSLGGASVGYTF

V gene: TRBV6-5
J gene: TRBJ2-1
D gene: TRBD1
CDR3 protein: CASSWRTGHNEQFF

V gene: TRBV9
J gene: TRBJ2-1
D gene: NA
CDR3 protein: CASSVDPDLYNEQFF

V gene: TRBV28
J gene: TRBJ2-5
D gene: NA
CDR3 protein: CASSLRVREIQETQYF

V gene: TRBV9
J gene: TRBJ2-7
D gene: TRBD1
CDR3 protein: CASSQTGTGAFYEQYF

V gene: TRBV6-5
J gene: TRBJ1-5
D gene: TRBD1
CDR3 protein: CASSYSGSRTGRHF

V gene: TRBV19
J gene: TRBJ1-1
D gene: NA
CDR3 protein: CASSIGFGNTEAFF

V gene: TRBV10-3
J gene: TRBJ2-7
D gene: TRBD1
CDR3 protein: CASQGSSYEQYF

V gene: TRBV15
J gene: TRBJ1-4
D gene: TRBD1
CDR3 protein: CATSRGDRTNEKLFF

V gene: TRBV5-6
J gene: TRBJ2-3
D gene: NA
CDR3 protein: CASSLPFERTDTQYF

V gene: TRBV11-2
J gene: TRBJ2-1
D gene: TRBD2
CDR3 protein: CASSLPSGSQDNEQFF

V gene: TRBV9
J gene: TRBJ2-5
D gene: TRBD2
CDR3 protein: CASSASGTQETQYF

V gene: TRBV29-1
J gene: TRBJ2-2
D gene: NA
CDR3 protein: CSVESGSGELFF

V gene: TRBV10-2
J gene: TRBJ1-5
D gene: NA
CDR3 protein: CASSARSFTQPQHF

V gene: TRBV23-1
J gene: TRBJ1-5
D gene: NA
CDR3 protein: CARPPGARRQNQPQHF

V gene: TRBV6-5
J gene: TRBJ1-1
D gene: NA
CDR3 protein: CASSYSEGTEAFF

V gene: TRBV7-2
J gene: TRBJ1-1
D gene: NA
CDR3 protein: CASSLPPGPLHGTEAFF

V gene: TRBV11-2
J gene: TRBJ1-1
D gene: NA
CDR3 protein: CASSFGGDTEAFF

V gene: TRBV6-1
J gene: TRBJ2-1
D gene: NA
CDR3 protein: CASSEVVYNEQFF

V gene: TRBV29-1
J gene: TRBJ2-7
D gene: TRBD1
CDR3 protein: CSAGQGHREQYF

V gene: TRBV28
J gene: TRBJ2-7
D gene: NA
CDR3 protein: CASSSLDYLSEQYF

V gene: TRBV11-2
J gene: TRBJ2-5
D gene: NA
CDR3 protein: CASSLKNGETQYF

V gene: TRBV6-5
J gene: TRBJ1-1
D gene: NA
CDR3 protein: CASSPTQNMNTEAFF

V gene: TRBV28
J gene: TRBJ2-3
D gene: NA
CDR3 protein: CASSTLAEGTDTQYF

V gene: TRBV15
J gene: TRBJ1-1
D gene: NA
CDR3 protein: CATEGRIGGRVITEAFF

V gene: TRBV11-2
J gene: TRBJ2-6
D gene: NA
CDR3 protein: CASSLVTHSGANVLTF

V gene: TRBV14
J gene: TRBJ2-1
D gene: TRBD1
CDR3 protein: CASSPYRGQTYNEQFF

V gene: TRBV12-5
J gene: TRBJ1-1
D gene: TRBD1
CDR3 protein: CASGLGTGGKDTEAFF

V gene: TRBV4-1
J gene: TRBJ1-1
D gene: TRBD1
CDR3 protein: CASSQKTGTVNTEAFF

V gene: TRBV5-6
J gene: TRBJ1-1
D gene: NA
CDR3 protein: CASSSTGNEEAFF

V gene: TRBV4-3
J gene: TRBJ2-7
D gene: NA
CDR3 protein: CASSQAVFSYEQYF

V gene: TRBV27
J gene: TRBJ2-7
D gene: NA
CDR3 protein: CASSLKRAAYEQYF